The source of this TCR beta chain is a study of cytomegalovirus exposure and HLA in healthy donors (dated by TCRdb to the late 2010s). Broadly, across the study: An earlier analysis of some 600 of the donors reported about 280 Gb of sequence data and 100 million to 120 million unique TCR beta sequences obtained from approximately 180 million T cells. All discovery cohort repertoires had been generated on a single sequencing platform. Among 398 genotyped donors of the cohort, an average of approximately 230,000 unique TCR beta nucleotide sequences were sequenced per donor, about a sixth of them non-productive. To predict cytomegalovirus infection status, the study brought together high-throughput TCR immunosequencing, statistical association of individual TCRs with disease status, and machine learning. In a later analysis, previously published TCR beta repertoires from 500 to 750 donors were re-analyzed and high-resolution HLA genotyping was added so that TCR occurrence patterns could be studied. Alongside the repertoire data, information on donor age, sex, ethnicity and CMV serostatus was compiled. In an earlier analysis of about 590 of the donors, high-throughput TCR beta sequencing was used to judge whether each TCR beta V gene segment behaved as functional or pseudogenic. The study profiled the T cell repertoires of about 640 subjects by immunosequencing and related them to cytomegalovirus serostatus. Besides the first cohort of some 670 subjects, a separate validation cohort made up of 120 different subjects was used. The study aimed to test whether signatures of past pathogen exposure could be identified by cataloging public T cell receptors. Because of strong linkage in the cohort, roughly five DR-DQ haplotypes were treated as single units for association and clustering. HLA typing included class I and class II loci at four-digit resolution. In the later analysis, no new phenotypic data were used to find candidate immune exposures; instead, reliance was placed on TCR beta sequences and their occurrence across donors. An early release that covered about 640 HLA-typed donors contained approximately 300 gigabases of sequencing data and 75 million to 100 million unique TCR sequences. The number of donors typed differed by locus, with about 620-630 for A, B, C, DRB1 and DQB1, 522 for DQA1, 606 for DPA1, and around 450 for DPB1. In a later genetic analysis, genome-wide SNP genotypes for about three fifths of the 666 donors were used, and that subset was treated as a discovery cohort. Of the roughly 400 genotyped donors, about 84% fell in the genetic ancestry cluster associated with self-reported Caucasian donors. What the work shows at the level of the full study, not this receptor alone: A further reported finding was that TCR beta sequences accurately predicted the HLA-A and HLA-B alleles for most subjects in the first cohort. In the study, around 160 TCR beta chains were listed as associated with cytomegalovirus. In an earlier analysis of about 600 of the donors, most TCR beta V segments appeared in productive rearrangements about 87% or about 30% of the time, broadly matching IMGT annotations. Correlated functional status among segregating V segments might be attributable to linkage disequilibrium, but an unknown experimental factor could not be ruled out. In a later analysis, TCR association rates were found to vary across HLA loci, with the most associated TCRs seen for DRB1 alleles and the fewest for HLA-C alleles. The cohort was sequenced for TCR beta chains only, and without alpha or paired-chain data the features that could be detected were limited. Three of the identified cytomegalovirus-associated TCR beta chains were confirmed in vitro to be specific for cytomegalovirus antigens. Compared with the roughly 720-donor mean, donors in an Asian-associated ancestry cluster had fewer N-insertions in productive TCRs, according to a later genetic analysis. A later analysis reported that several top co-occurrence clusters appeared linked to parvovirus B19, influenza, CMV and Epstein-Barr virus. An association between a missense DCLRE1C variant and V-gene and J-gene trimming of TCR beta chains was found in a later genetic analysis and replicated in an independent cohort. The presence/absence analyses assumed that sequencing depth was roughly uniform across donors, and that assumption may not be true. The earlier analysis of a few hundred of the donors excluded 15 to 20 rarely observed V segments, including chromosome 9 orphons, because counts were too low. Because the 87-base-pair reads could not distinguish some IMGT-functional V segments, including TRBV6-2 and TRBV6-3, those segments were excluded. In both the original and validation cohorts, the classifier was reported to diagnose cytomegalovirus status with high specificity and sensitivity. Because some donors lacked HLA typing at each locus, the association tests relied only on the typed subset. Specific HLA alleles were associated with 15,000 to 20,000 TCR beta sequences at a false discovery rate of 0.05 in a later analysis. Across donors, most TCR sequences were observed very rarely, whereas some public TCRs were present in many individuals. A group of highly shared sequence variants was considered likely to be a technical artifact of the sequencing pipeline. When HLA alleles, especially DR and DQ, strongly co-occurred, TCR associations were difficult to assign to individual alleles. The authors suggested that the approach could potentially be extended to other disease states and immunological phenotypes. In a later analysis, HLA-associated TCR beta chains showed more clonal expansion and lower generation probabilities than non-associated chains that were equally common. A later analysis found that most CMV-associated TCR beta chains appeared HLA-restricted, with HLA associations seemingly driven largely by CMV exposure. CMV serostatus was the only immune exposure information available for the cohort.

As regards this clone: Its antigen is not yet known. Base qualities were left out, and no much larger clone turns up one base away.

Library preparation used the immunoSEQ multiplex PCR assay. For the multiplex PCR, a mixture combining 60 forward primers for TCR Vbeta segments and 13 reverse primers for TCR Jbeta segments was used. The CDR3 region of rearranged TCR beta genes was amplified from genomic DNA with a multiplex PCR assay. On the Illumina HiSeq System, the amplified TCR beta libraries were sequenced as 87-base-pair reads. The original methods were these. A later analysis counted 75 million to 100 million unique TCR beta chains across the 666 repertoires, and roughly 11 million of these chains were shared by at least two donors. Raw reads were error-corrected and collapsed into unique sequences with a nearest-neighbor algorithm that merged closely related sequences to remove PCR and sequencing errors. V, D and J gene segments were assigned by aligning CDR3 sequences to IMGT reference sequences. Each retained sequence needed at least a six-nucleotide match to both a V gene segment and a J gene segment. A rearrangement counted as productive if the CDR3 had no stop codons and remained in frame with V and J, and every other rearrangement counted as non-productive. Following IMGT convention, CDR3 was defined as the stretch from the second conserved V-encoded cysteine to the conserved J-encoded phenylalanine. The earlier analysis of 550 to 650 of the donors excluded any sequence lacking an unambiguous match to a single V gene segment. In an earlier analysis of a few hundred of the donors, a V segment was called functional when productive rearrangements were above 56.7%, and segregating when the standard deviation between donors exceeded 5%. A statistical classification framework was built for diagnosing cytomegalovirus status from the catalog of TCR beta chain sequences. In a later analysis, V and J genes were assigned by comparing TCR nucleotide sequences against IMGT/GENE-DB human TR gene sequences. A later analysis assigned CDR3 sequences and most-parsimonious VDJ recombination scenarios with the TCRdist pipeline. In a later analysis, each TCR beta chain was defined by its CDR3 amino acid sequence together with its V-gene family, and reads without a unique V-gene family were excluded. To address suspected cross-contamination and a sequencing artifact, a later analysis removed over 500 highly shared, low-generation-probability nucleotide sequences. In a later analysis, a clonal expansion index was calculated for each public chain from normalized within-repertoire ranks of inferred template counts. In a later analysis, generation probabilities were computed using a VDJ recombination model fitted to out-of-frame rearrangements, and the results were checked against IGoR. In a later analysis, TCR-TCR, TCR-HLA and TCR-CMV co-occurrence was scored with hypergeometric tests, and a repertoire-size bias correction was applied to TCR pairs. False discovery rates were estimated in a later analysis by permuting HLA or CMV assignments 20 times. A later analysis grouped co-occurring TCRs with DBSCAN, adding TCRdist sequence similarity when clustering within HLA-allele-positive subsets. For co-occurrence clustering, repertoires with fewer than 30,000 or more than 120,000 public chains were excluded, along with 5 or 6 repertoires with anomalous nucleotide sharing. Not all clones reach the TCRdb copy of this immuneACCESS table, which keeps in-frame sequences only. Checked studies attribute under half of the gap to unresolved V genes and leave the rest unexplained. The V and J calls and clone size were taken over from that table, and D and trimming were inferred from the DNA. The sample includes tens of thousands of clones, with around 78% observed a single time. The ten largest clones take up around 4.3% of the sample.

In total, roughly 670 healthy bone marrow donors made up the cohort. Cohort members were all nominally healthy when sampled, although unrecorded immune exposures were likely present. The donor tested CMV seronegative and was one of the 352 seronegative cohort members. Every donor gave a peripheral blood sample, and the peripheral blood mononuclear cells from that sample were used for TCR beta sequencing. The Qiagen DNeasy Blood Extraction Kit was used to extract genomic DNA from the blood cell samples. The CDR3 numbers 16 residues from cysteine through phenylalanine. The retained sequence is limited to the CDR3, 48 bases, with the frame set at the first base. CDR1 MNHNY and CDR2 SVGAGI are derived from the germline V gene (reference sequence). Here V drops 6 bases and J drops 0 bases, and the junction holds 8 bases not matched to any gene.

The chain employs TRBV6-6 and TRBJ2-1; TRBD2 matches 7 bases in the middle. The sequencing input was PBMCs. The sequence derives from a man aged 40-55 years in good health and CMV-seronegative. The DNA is TGTGCCAGCAGCATAACGGGGGGAAGCTCCTACAATGAGCAGTTCTTC. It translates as CASSITGGSSYNEQFF.